The 8 T cell receptor beta chains presented below share a single source sample, sequenced in a study of blood T cell repertoires in COVID-19. Assay: immunoSEQ multiplex PCR; the TCRdb copy retains only in-frame clones and omits some. Of about 100,000 clones in the sample, roughly 92% were seen once. The specimen sequenced was peripheral blood. All receptors come from a man in his fifties or sixties with active COVID-19.

This clone was seen once. The V and J genes are TRBV12-3 or TRBV12-4 and TRBJ1-2; a weak D match, TRBD1 (6 bases). V lost 6 bases and J lost 8, with 13 bases in between. This CDR3 is 12 amino acids long. The CDR3 reads CASRVRDMGYTF. The DNA of the CDR3 is TGTGCCAGCAGGGTCAGGGACATGGGCTACACCTTC.

The rearrangement links TRBV6-2 or TRBV6-3 to TRBJ1-6; TRBD1 matches at 7 bases. Per germline, CDR1 MNHEY and CDR2 SVGEGT. The CDR3 is 16 amino acids. V lost 6 bases, J lost 8 bases, and 13 bases stayed unmatched. DNA for the CDR3: TGTGCCAGCAGCCCTCACTCGCGACAGGGTGATTCACCCCTCCACTTT. It codes for CASSPHSRQGDSPLHF.

V usage is TRBV6-5 and J usage is TRBJ1-2; the match to TRBD1 covers 8 bases. The CDR3 contains 14 residues. After removal of 2 bases from V and 4 bases from J, the junction contained 3 bases not matched to a gene. Germline V lookup: CDR1 MNHEY, CDR2 SVGAGI. Here the CDR3 reads CASSYDRGAYGYTF. The CDR3 DNA sequence: TGTGCCAGCAGTTACGACAGGGGAGCCTATGGCTACACCTTC.

The chain joins TRBV6-5 to TRBJ2-7; D not certain. The CDR3 loop spans 13 amino acids. Germline V gene sequence: CDR1 MNHEY, CDR2 SVGAGI. V lost 5 bases and J lost 7, with 15 bases in between. CDR3 residues: CASSPDAPLEQYF. The CDR3 nucleotides are TGTGCCAGCAGTCCAGATGCCCCCTTGGAGCAGTACTTC.

V gene TRBV2 combines with J gene TRBJ2-7; D gene unclear. The CDR3 runs to 14 residues. The germline gives CDR1 SNHLY, CDR2 FYNNEI. V gave up 5 bases and J gave up 3 bases, with 14 bases separating them. The CDR3 bases are TGTGCCAGCAGTCTCCTAGGTTCCAACTACGAGCAGTACTTC. This sequence encodes CASSLLGSNYEQYF.

The V gene is TRBV6-5, the J gene TRBJ1-1; D possibly corresponds to TRBD1 (5 bases). The ends were cut back, 5 bases at V and 2 bases at J, with 12 bases in the middle. The germline V gene encodes CDR1 MNHEY and CDR2 SVGAGI. CDR3 length: 14 amino acids. CDR3 loop: CASSNPGVNTEAFF. DNA of the CDR3: TGTGCCAGCAGTAACCCGGGGGTCAACACTGAAGCTTTCTTT.

This clone is a singleton in its sample. J is TRBJ2-7 and V is TRBV11-3, with D possibly being TRBD2 (5 bases). The germline V gene encodes CDR1 SGHNT and CDR2 YENEEA. Trimming shortened V by 3 bases and J by 2 bases, and 11 bases separated the two germline ends. The CDR3 spans 14 residues. CDR3 residues: CASSLGGPPYEQYF. The DNA of the CDR3 is TGTGCCAGCAGCTTGGGCGGGCCACCCTACGAGCAGTACTTC.

Written as DNA, the CDR3 is TGTGCCAGCAGTACCCGACAGGGTGGGGATCAGCCCCAGCATTTT. This codes for CASSTRQGGDQPQHF. The chain uses TRBV6-2 or TRBV6-3 and TRBJ1-5; TRBD1 agrees at 7 bases. Germline loops: CDR1 MNHEY, CDR2 SVGEGT. This CDR3 spans 15 amino acids. V was clipped by 5 bases and J by 5 bases; unmatched bases: 9.